This entry is about one T cell receptor (beta chain). V dropped 8 bases and J dropped 0; count of bases not matched to a gene: 4. CDR3 length: 14 residues. Germline V CDR1 and CDR2: MNHEY, SVGAGI. This table comes from immunoSEQ multiplex PCR, and its TCRdb copy is limited to in-frame clones, with some not included. The repertoire holds 55,000 or so clones, with approximately 90% as singletons. The data were taken from a study of blood T cell repertoires in COVID-19. Overall study context: Acute-phase and convalescent COVID-19 samples originated in the United States, Italy and Spain. PBMCs, B-cell-depleted T cells, or T cells were the source of the cDNA or gDNA that made up the material.

In Seattle, patients joined the study during active infection and were tracked longitudinally. The V and J genes are TRBV6-5 and TRBJ2-1; 7 positions agree with TRBD1. The source is a woman aged 55-70 years with COVID-19, enrolled during active disease. The sample taken for sequencing was peripheral blood. This chain's CDR3 is CASQAGGSYNEQFF. CDR3 DNA sequence: TGTGCCAGCCAAGCAGGGGGCTCCTACAATGAGCAGTTCTTC.